Listed below are T cell receptor beta chains from one sample, sequenced in a study of T cells in localized non-small cell lung cancer. Here immunoSEQ multiplex PCR was the method, and the copy in TCRdb shows in-frame clones only, minus some. The sample lists 20,000 to 30,000 clones, about 92% seen once, with 13% to 15% in the top ten. Sequencing was performed on peripheral blood, taken before any cancer treatment. Receptor source: a man aged 40 to 75 with stage III squamous cell lung carcinoma. Both conserved end residues are part of each CDR3. The D gene is left open where the match is weak. Clone size, where shown, is once, few, many, or a class for clones that have expanded.

clone size	D gene	V gene	J gene	CDR3 DNA	CDR3 protein
few	NA	TRBV5-1	TRBJ2-1	TGCGCCAGCAGCTTGGGAGTTTCGGGGAATGAGCAGTTCTTC	CASSLGVSGNEQFF
NA	NA	TRBV6-5	TRBJ1-2	TGTGCCAGCAGTTACTCTTTCCGCAGGGGCGGCTACACCTTC	CASSYSFRRGGYTF
once	TRBD1	TRBV27	TRBJ1-2	TGTGCCAGCAGTTCATGGGACAGGGTAAACTATGGCTACACCTTC	CASSSWDRVNYGYTF
NA	NA	TRBV6-5	TRBJ2-2	TGTGCCTCCAGAGAGGCCGGGGAGCTGTTTTTT	CASREAGELFF
NA	TRBD1	TRBV19	TRBJ1-1	TGTGCCAGTAAAGGGACAGCCTTTGTGAACACTGAAGCTTTCTTT	CASKGTAFVNTEAFF
NA	TRBD2	TRBV5-1	TRBJ2-1	TGCGCCAGCAGCTTGGAGGTAGCGGGGGGGAATGAGCAGTTCTTC	CASSLEVAGGNEQFF
NA	TRBD1	TRBV28	TRBJ1-5	TGTGCCAGCAACACAGGGGGCAATCAGCCCCAGCATTTT	CASNTGGNQPQHF
once	NA	TRBV14	TRBJ1-2	TGTGCCAGCAGCCAAGACTCGTGGGGGGGCTACACCTTC	CASSQDSWGGYTF
NA	NA	TRBV11-2	TRBJ2-5	TGTGCCAGCAGCTTAGCAGGGGTAGAGACCCAGTACTTC	CASSLAGVETQYF
NA	TRBD1	TRBV28	TRBJ1-4	TGTGCCAGCAGTAAATACAGGGGGCGCGGGGCTAATGAAAAACTGTTTTTT	CASSKYRGRGANEKLFF
once	NA	TRBV6-1	TRBJ1-2	TGTGCCACCAGGATTCTTTCTAACTATGGCTACACCTTC	CATRILSNYGYTF
NA	TRBD1	TRBV25-1	TRBJ1-5	TGTGCCAGCAGTGAAGGGCAGGGGGCCCAGAGAGTCCAGCATTTT	CASSEGQGAQRVQHF
NA	NA	TRBV7-3	TRBJ2-1	TGTGCCAGCAGTTCGGGGTTCCAGGCCTACAATGAGCAGTTCTTC	CASSSGFQAYNEQFF
NA	NA	TRBV6-5	TRBJ2-1	TGTGCCAGCAGAGAGAGCTCCTACAATGAGCAGTTCTTC	CASRESSYNEQFF
NA	TRBD2	TRBV5-1	TRBJ2-1	TGCGCCAGCACCCTTAGCGGGAGGGCCTCCTACAATGAGCAGTTCTTC	CASTLSGRASYNEQFF
NA	NA	TRBV19	TRBJ2-4	TGTGCCAGTAGTATTCCCGGGACTCGTATCTACTTC	CASSIPGTRIYF
NA	NA	TRBV5-1	TRBJ2-3	TGCGCCAGCAGCTCCGGGGCCGGCACAGATACGCAGTATTTT	CASSSGAGTDTQYF
NA	NA	TRBV7-2	TRBJ2-5	TGTGCCAGCAGGAAATTGGGGGGAGGAGAGACCCAGTACTTC	CASRKLGGGETQYF
NA	NA	TRBV11-2	TRBJ1-5	TGTGCCAGCAGCTTAGCAGGGGTTGCCCACAATCAGCCCCAGCATTTT	CASSLAGVAHNQPQHF
NA	TRBD2	TRBV11-1	TRBJ2-1	TGTGCCAGCAGCTTAGTCCTGGCGGGAGGGAATGAGCAGTTCTTC	CASSLVLAGGNEQFF
NA	TRBD1	TRBV19	TRBJ1-5	TGTGCCAGTAGTGACACAGGGGGCGGAAGAGGCAATCAGCCCCAGCATTTT	CASSDTGGGRGNQPQHF
NA	NA	TRBV7-3	TRBJ1-1	TGTGCCAGCAGCTTACAGGGGTGGACTGAAGCTTTCTTT	CASSLQGWTEAFF
once	NA	TRBV5-6	TRBJ1-1	TGTGCCAGCAGCTTAGGCAGGTTGAAGAACACTGAAGCTTTCTTT	CASSLGRLKNTEAFF
NA	TRBD1	TRBV2	TRBJ2-7	TGTGCCAGCAGTGGACAGGGAGTCTACGAGCAGTACTTC	CASSGQGVYEQYF